The 30 T cell receptor beta chains below come from one sample, sequenced in a study of cytomegalovirus exposure and HLA in healthy donors. This PCR relied on a set of 60 Vbeta primers and 13 Jbeta primers. TCRdb's table, derived via immunoSEQ multiplex PCR, lists solely in-frame clones and lacks some. The table shows about 160,000 clones, with roughly two thirds occurring only once. The sample taken for sequencing was PBMCs. These TCRs come from a woman in her thirties or forties in good health and CMV-seropositive.

This clone was counted between two and nine times. The rearrangement joins TRBV6-5 to TRBJ2-3; D is undetermined. The CDR3 is 12 amino acids. CDR1 and CDR2 from the germline V gene are MNHEY and SVGAGI. The CDR3 sequence: CALPIGTDTQYF. CDR3 nucleotides: TGTGCACTGCCGATCGGCACAGATACGCAGTATTTT.

Written as DNA, the CDR3 is TGCGCCAGCAGTCACGGGACAGGATGCTCTGGAAACACCATATATTTT. This gives the protein CASSHGTGCSGNTIYF. The rearrangement links TRBV23-1 to TRBJ1-3; 8 bases match TRBD1. TRBV23-1 is treated as an ORF (open reading frame) with a function not yet certain. The CDR3 loop spans 16 amino acids. V lost 3 bases, J lost 0 bases, and 4 bases stayed unmatched.

The genes are TRBV6-5 and TRBJ2-7; no clear D. Trimming cost V 2 bases and J 3 bases, with 11 bases left between them. CDR1 and CDR2 from the germline V gene are MNHEY and SVGAGI. This CDR3 comprises 14 residues. The CDR3 nucleotides read TGTGCCAGCAGTTACCTCAACAGAGACTACGAGCAGTACTTC. Amino acid sequence: CASSYLNRDYEQYF.

This clone was observed once. Other nucleotide sequences in the sample specify the same CDR3. This rearrangement joins TRBV25-1 to TRBJ2-1, with D perhaps TRBD2 (5 bases). V gave up 7 bases and J gave up 13 bases, with 23 bases separating them. Germline V CDR1 and CDR2: MGHDK, SYGVNS. The length of the CDR3 is 14 residues. CDR3 DNA: TGTGCCAGCACCTCACCTATGACTAAACCAGAACAGTTCTTC. It codes for CASTSPMTKPEQFF.

This chain connects TRBV14 to TRBJ2-3; D remains ambiguous. V lost 7 bases, J lost 2 bases, and 10 bases lay in between. The CDR3 contains 13 residues. Germline values: CDR1 SGHDN, CDR2 FVKESK. CDR3 nucleotides: TGTGCCAGCAACGAGCCTCCCACAGATACGCAGTATTTT. Amino acid sequence: CASNEPPTDTQYF. Together with reference TRBV14 and TRBJ2-3, the CDR3 gives the full variable domain: EAGVTQFPSHSVIEKGQTVTLRCDPISGHDNLYWYRRVMGKEIKFLLHFVKESKQDESGMPNNRFLAERTGGTYSTLKVQPAELEDSGVYFCASNEPPTDTQYFGPGTRLTVL.

CDR3 sequence reads: CASSGSVGGQYF. Here the CDR3 DNA reads TGTGCCAGCAGTGGTTCAGTGGGAGGGCAGTACTTC. V is TRBV25-1 and J is TRBJ2-7; D possibly corresponds to TRBD2 (6 bases). The CDR3 is made up of 12 amino acids. Germline V gene data show CDR1 as MGHDK and CDR2 as SYGVNS. V lost 4 bases, J lost 9 bases, and 13 bases lay in between.

This clone was detected only a few times. In DNA, the CDR3 is TGTGCCAGCACACGGTCGATGTACGAGCAGTACTTC. Its protein product is CASTRSMYEQYF. The chain has TRBV6-1 and TRBJ2-7; no reliable D call. There are 12 residues in the CDR3. V lost 7 bases, J lost 4 bases, and 11 bases lay in between. Germline-derived CDR1 and CDR2 are MNHNS and SASEGT.

This clone was seen a few times. The V and J genes are TRBV16 and TRBJ2-7; 9 bases match TRBD1. Germline loops: CDR1 KGHSY, CDR2 FQNENV. The junction had 7 bases not matched to a gene; V was cut back by 3 bases and J by 7 bases. The CDR3 extends over 14 amino acids. CDR3 nucleotide sequence: TGTGCCAGCAGCCACGCCACAGGGGGCGGGGAGCAGTACTTC. Its protein product is CASSHATGGGEQYF. The whole variable domain, filled in from reference TRBV16 and TRBJ2-7, reads GEEVAQTPKHLVRGEGQKAKLYCAPIKGHSYVFWYQQVLKNEFKFLISFQNENVFDETGMPKERFSAKCLPNSPCSLEIQATKLEDSAVYFCASSHATGGGEQYFGPGTRLTVT.

CDR3 nucleotides: TGTGCCAGTAGGCAAACAGGGGGGGAAACTAATGAAAAACTGTTTTTT. It codes for CASRQTGGETNEKLFF. J is TRBJ1-4 and V is TRBV19; 8 bases map to TRBD1. The CDR3 has 16 amino acids. After removal of 6 bases from V and 1 base from J, the junction contained 7 bases not matched to a gene. CDR1 and CDR2 from the germline V gene are LNHDA and SQIVND (reference sequence).

This chain links TRBV4-3 with TRBJ2-3, with unresolved D. V lost 2 bases and J lost 4, with 7 bases in between. The CDR3 length is 13 residues. Germline V gene data show CDR1 as LGHNA and CDR2 as YSLEER. The CDR3 here is CASSQRIADTQYF. The CDR3 DNA sequence: TGCGCCAGCAGCCAAAGAATAGCAGATACGCAGTATTTT.

The CDR3 loop is CASSYSTDTVAGELFF. As DNA, the CDR3 is TGTGCCAGCAGTTACTCGACCGACACCGTCGCCGGGGAGCTGTTTTTT. The V gene is TRBV6-5, the J gene TRBJ2-2, with D hard to call. The V gene's germline CDR1 is MNHEY and CDR2 SVGAGI. V was trimmed by 0 bases and J by 6 bases, leaving 14 bases between them. The CDR3 extends over 16 amino acids.

Comment on this clone: This CDR3 is also generated by other DNA sequences in the sample. The chain links TRBV19 to TRBJ2-7, with 9 bases that match TRBD1. CDR3 length equals 14 residues. CDR1 is LNHDA and CDR2 is SQIVND in the germline V gene (reference sequence). V trimming: 5 bases; J trimming: 5 bases; junction bases outside the gene matches: 7. The CDR3 reads CASSSGTGYNEQYF. In DNA form, the CDR3 reads TGTGCCAGTAGTTCGGGGACAGGGTATAACGAGCAGTACTTC.

The chain employs TRBV28 and TRBJ1-2, with D hard to call. This CDR3 comprises 8 residues. CDR1 and CDR2 (germline): MDHEN, SYDVKM. V was pared by 8 bases and J by 8 bases, with 3 bases between. The CDR3, as DNA: TGTGCCAGCGGCGGCTACACCTTC. Its protein is CASGGYTF.

The J gene is TRBJ1-1, the V gene TRBV7-6, with D possibly matching TRBD1 (5 bases). The CDR3 is made up of 14 amino acids. Germline V gene sequence: CDR1 SGHVS, CDR2 FNYEAQ. The V end was cut by 0 bases, the J end by 6 bases, with 11 bases between. Here the CDR3 reads CASSLAIPGAEAFF. The CDR3 DNA sequence: TGTGCCAGCAGCTTAGCGATCCCGGGGGCTGAAGCTTTCTTT.

This clone was detected only once. The chain recombines TRBV19 with TRBJ2-7; 9 bases line up with TRBD2. After removal of 3 bases from V and 9 bases from J, the junction contained 12 bases not matched to a gene. From germline, CDR1 is LNHDA and CDR2 SQIVND (reference sequence). The CDR3 is 15 amino acids. The CDR3 here is CASSIDSGSHRGQYF. CDR3 nucleotides: TGTGCCAGTAGTATCGATAGCGGGAGCCACCGGGGGCAGTACTTC.

The chain joins TRBV19 to TRBJ2-3; 9 positions agree with TRBD2. V lost 7 bases and J lost 6; bases outside the gene matches: 11. The CDR3 consists of 15 residues. The germline CDR1 and CDR2 sequences are LNHDA and SQIVND (reference sequence). The chain's CDR3 is CASKTMREGRDTQYF. Written as DNA, the CDR3 is TGTGCCAGTAAGACTATGCGGGAGGGCCGCGATACGCAGTATTTT.

The table lists this clone with a count of one. The V and J genes are TRBV27 and TRBJ2-5; possible D gene TRBD2, 6 bases. The CDR3 runs to 14 residues. The germline gives CDR1 MNHEY, CDR2 SMNVEV (reference sequence). With 2 bases removed from V and 5 bases from J, the gap between germline ends came to 12 bases. The DNA for the CDR3 is TGTGCCAGCAGTTTAGCGGGGTTGGGGGAGACCCAGTACTTC. This gives the protein CASSLAGLGETQYF.

The chain recombines TRBV9 with TRBJ1-1, with 10 bases fitting TRBD1. The CDR3 spans 15 residues. J gave up 8 bases and V 3 bases, and 10 bases lay outside the gene matches. Germline CDR1 reads SGDLS; CDR2 reads YYNGEE. The CDR3 nucleotides are TGTGCCAGCAGCGCAAGAAGGACAGGGGGTAGGGAAGCTTTCTTT. Protein: CASSARRTGGREAFF.

CDR3 sequence: CASSLTRLSEDEQFF. The CDR3 DNA sequence: TGTGCCAGCAGCTTGACTAGGTTGTCGGAGGATGAGCAGTTCTTC. The gene calls are TRBV11-2 and TRBJ2-1; a weak D match, TRBD2 (6 bases). Trimming removed 3 bases from V and 8 bases from J, with 17 bases in between. This CDR3 is built from 15 residues. CDR1 SGHAT and CDR2 FQNNGV come from the germline V gene.

In this sample, this clone turned up a few times. The chain links TRBV7-9 to TRBJ2-7; 9 bases align to TRBD1. V lost 10 bases to trimming and J lost 5 bases; unmatched junction nucleotides: 9. The CDR3 is 13 residues long. Germline CDR1 reads SEHNR; CDR2 reads FQNEAQ (reference sequence). The CDR3 loop reads CANLQGANNEQYF. In nucleotides, the CDR3 is TGTGCCAACCTACAGGGGGCTAATAACGAGCAGTACTTC.

This chain's CDR3 is CASSPPGLAGAGEQFF. DNA of the CDR3: TGTGCCAGCAGCCCCCCGGGACTAGCGGGAGCAGGTGAGCAGTTCTTC. The V call is TRBV7-9, the J call TRBJ2-1, with 14 positions matching TRBD2. The germline gives CDR1 SEHNR, CDR2 FQNEAQ (reference sequence). This CDR3 is built from 16 residues. The trim removed 5 bases at V and 9 bases at J, leaving 9 bases unmatched.

This chain joins TRBV6-5 and TRBJ1-1; 7 bases are shared with TRBD1. Germline V gives CDR1 MNHEY, CDR2 SVGAGI. V shed 6 bases, J shed 1 base, and the junction held 2 bases outside the gene matches. The CDR3 has 13 residues. The CDR3 DNA sequence: TGTGCCAGCAGGCGGGACAGGAACACTGAAGCTTTCTTT. It translates to CASRRDRNTEAFF.

In regard to this clone: The junction shows a germline mismatch at one end, possibly a read error. V gene TRBV6-5 combines with J gene TRBJ1-2; no clear D. CDR3 length equals 15 residues. Germline loops: CDR1 MNHEY, CDR2 SVGAGI. The DNA for the CDR3 is TGTGCCAGCAGTACACCGGACGGCGGGGTCGGAGGCTACCCCTTC. It specifies CASSTPDGGVGGYPF.

This clone has just a few counts. The rearrangement links TRBV4-3 to TRBJ2-1, with D unresolved. The CDR3 is 12 residues long. Trimming pared 2 bases from V and 6 bases from J, leaving 5 bases between. The V gene's germline CDR1 is LGHNA and CDR2 YSLEER. The CDR3 coding sequence is TGCGCCAGCAGCCAACGTTCCAATGAGCAGTTCTTC. It is translated as CASSQRSNEQFF.

J is TRBJ1-1 and V is TRBV9; 8 nucleotides line up with TRBD1. Trimming took 0 bases from V and 3 from J; bases not matched to a gene: 13. Per germline, CDR1 SGDLS and CDR2 YYNGEE. The CDR3 consists of 18 residues. Written as DNA, the CDR3 is TGTGCCAGCAGCGTAGAGTCAGGTGGGACAGGACCGGACACTGAAGCTTTCTTT. Residues: CASSVESGGTGPDTEAFF.

The V call is TRBV15, the J call TRBJ2-5; D is perhaps TRBD1 (6 bases). The CDR3 runs 15 residues. V was clipped by 0 bases and J by 1 base, with 9 bases between them. Germline assignment: CDR1 LNHNV and CDR2 YYDKDF (reference sequence). CDR3 nucleotide sequence: TGTGCCACCAGCAGAGACCTGACAGGCCAAGAGACCCAGTACTTC. Translating gives CATSRDLTGQETQYF.

The sample holds a few counts of this clone. The chain has TRBV19 and TRBJ1-4; D is undetermined. Between the trimmed V and J ends, which lost 5 bases and 10 bases, there was a span of 14 bases. The CDR3 is 13 residues long. Germline lookup yields CDR1 LNHDA and CDR2 SQIVND (reference sequence). This chain's CDR3 is CASSLARQGKLFF. CDR3 coding DNA: TGTGCCAGTAGTCTGGCCAGGCAAGGAAAACTGTTTTTT.

In its sample, this clone was seen once. The chain combines TRBV27 with TRBJ2-5, with D possibly being TRBD2 (6 bases). The DNA end lines up better with TRBJ2-7; the J call may be wrong. Germline lookup yields CDR1 MNHEY and CDR2 SMNVEV (reference sequence). CDR3 length equals 15 residues. The CDR3 bases are TGTGCCAGCAGTTTGATGGGGGGAGTCCTCTACGAGCAGTACTTC. This translates into CASSLMGGVLYEQYF.

J is TRBJ2-7 and V is TRBV28; possibly TRBD1 for D (6 bases). Trimming removed 10 bases at V and 4 bases at J, with 14 bases between. The CDR3 is made up of 12 amino acids. Germline assignment: CDR1 MDHEN and CDR2 SYDVKM. CDR3: CATDRYGYEQYF. CDR3 bases: TGTGCCACCGACAGGTATGGGTACGAGCAGTACTTC.

In its sample, this clone was seen once. The chain employs TRBV12-5 and TRBJ2-1, with D possibly being TRBD1 (6 bases). The germline V gene encodes CDR1 LGHNT and CDR2 FRNRAP. CDR3 length: 15 residues. V lost 6 bases, J lost 4 bases, and 16 bases lay in between. The CDR3 sequence: CASGPADRVYNEQFF. The CDR3 bases are TGTGCTAGTGGGCCCGCGGACAGAGTATACAATGAGCAGTTCTTC.